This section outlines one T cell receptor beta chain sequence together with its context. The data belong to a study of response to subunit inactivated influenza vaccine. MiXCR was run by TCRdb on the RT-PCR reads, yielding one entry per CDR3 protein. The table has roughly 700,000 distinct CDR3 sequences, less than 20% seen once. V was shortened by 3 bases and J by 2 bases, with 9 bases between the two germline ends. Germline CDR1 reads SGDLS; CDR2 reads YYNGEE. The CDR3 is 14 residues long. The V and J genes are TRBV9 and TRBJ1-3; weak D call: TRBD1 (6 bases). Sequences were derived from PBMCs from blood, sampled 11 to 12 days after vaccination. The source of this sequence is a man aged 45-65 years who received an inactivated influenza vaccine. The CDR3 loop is CASSEGGAGNTIYF. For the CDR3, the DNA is TGTGCCAGCAGCGAAGGGGGTGCTGGAAACACCATATATTTT.